Presented here are 2 T cell receptor beta chains from one specimen sequenced in a study of T cells in pancreatic ductal adenocarcinoma. The assay was immunoSEQ multiplex PCR, and TCRdb's table has in-frame clones only and misses some. Of about 97,000 clones in the sample, roughly 96% are singletons; the top ten hold about 3%. The selected patients with pancreatic ductal adenocarcinoma had surgery but no neoadjuvant therapy. Sequencing used PBMCs. All receptors come from a human donor with pancreatic ductal adenocarcinoma.

This CDR3 reads CASSLSLAGGSTGELFF. The CDR3 coding sequence is TGTGCCAGCAGCTTATCACTAGCGGGAGGGTCCACCGGGGAGCTGTTTTTT. This chain connects TRBV7-7 to TRBJ2-2; 13 nucleotides agree with TRBD2. Germline V gives CDR1 SSHAT, CDR2 FNYEAQ (reference sequence). There are 17 residues in the CDR3. V shed 2 bases and J 4 bases; nucleotides not matched to a gene: 4.

The chain carries TRBV18 and TRBJ2-1; TRBD1 agrees at 10 bases. The germline gives CDR1 KGHSH, CDR2 LQKENI. This CDR3 has 17 amino acids. V dropped 6 bases and J dropped 0; count of bases not matched to a gene: 8. The CDR3 region is CASSGDRGYSSYNEQFF. The CDR3 DNA reads TGTGCCAGCTCCGGGGACAGGGGATATAGCTCCTACAATGAGCAGTTCTTC.